This entry lists 23 T cell receptor beta chains sequenced from one sample in a study of CD4 T cells in relation to SARS-CoV-2 and coronaviruses. Before the COVID-19 pandemic, during about 2011-2019, CD4+ T cells were taken from unexposed donors. The cells were cultured for approximately 10 days before CD4+ T cells were isolated. Their recognized antigens are unknown. Measured with immunoSEQ multiplex PCR; TCRdb has only the in-frame clones, and not every one. This table holds about 12,000 clones, less than 80% found once. Specimen: CD4+ T cells from PBMCs, cultured in vitro. Every receptor here comes from a human donor in good health.

J is TRBJ2-7 and V is TRBV7-3; TRBD2 might be the D (7 bases). V shed 5 bases and J shed 0 bases, with 17 bases lying between them. The CDR3 extends over 16 amino acids. Germline CDR1 SGHTA, CDR2 FQGTGA. CDR3 sequence (DNA): TGTGCCAGCAGCCCCTGGGCGGGGGCGAGCTCCTACGAGCAGTACTTC. The encoded protein is CASSPWAGASSYEQYF. The full variable domain, with the rest looked up from reference TRBV7-3 and TRBJ2-7, is GAGVSQTPSNKVTEKGKYVELRCDPISGHTALYWYRQSLGQGPEFLIYFQGTGAADDSGLPNDRFFAVRPEGSVSTLKIQRTERGDSAVYLCASSPWAGASSYEQYFGPGTRLTVT.

This clone was detected only once. V is TRBV19 and J is TRBJ1-1; possible D gene TRBD1, 5 bases. The germline CDR1 and CDR2 sequences are LNHDA and SQIVND (reference sequence). V was clipped by 4 bases and J by 2 bases, with 11 bases between them. The CDR3 length is 14 residues. The CDR3 nucleotides read TGTGCCAGTAGTAAACGGGGCAGCAACACTGAAGCTTTCTTT. This encodes CASSKRGSNTEAFF.

The chain joins TRBV3-1 (or the pseudogene TRBV3-2) to TRBJ2-7, with a weak D call TRBD1 (7 bases). Germline CDR1 is LGHDT and CDR2 is YNNKEL (reference sequence). Trimming shortened V by 3 bases and J by 6 bases, and 12 bases separated the two germline ends. The CDR3 is 13 residues long. The CDR3 region has the DNA TGTGCCAGCAGCCAGTACAGGGGAGGCGAGCAGTACTTC. This encodes CASSQYRGGEQYF.

This chain connects TRBV10-3 to TRBJ1-5; 10 bases agree with TRBD1. CDR3 size: 16 residues. Germline CDR1 is ENHRY and CDR2 is SYGVKD. The trim removed 5 bases at V and 2 bases at J, leaving 6 bases unmatched. CDR3 bases: TGTGCCATCAGTCGACAGGGGGCAGGTGGCAATCAGCCCCAGCATTTT. It translates to CAISRQGAGGNQPQHF.

The V call is TRBV2, the J call TRBJ2-3; D remains ambiguous. Trimming stripped 7 bases from V and 0 bases from J, with 14 bases between. The germline V gene encodes CDR1 SNHLY and CDR2 FYNNEI. The CDR3 is 15 amino acids. The CDR3 nucleotides read TGTGCCAGCACGTGGCAGGTCGGTAGCACAGATACGCAGTATTTT. It codes for CASTWQVGSTDTQYF.

The gene calls are TRBV12-5 and TRBJ2-1, with TRBD2 matching 8 bases. After removal of 2 bases from V and 8 bases from J, the junction contained 8 bases not matched to a gene. The germline V gene has CDR1 LGHNT and CDR2 FRNRAP. The length of the CDR3 is 15 residues. CDR3 sequence: CASGLSGGPGDEQFF. The DNA for the CDR3 is TGTGCTAGTGGTTTGTCGGGAGGGCCGGGGGATGAGCAGTTCTTC.

This rearrangement joins TRBV3-1 (or the pseudogene TRBV3-2) to TRBJ1-5; no clear D. The CDR3 has 15 amino acids. V was trimmed by 1 base and J by 6 bases, leaving 13 bases between them. Looked up from germline, CDR1 is LGHDT and CDR2 is YNNKEL (reference sequence). In DNA form, the CDR3 reads TGTGCCAGCAGCCAAGGTTGGCTTGGCGTTCAGCCCCAGCATTTT. Its protein product is CASSQGWLGVQPQHF.

The chain employs TRBV24-1 and TRBJ2-3, with TRBD2 matching 7 bases. The CDR3 runs to 14 residues. V lost 6 bases, J lost 1 base, and 3 bases stayed unmatched. The germline gives CDR1 KGHDR, CDR2 SFDVKD. The chain's CDR3 is CATSPSGGTDTQYF. In DNA form, the CDR3 reads TGTGCCACCAGTCCTAGCGGTGGCACAGATACGCAGTATTTT.

This clone ranks as medium-sized (0.01 to 0.1%). J is TRBJ2-1 and V is TRBV28, with 7 bases matching TRBD2. The CDR3 covers 14 residues. Germline loops: CDR1 MDHEN, CDR2 SYDVKM. Losses at the gene ends were 4 bases for V and 4 bases for J; bases not matched to a gene: 4. The DNA for the CDR3 is TGTGCCAGCAGTTCCGGGGGGTTGTACAATGAGCAGTTCTTC. Protein: CASSSGGLYNEQFF.

The rearrangement links TRBV18 to TRBJ2-7; D not certain. Between the trimmed V and J ends, which lost 1 base and 6 bases, there was a span of 19 bases. CDR3 size: 16 residues. CDR1 is KGHSH and CDR2 is LQKENI in the germline V gene. The CDR3 nucleotides are TGTGCCAGCTCACCACTTCCCAAGTCCCCCAAAAGCGAGCAGTACTTC. Protein product: CASSPLPKSPKSEQYF.

The chain is built from TRBV2 and TRBJ1-6; 9 bases agree with TRBD1. Germline trimming cut 6 bases from V and 10 bases from J; bases unmatched to any gene: 7. In germline, CDR1 is SNHLY, CDR2 FYNNEI. The CDR3 runs 14 residues. The CDR3 spells CASRPGTGSSPLHF. CDR3 DNA: TGTGCCAGCAGGCCAGGGACAGGGAGCTCACCCCTCCACTTT.

The chain recombines TRBV21-1 with TRBJ1-3; no check of the table's D call, TRBD1, against the DNA was made. TRBV21-1 is a pseudogene segment. This CDR3 has 14 amino acids. Written as DNA, the CDR3 is TGTGCCAGCGGCAGGGCGAGCTCTGGAAACACCATATATTTT. Translation gives CASGRASSGNTIYF.

The chain links TRBV10-3 to TRBJ2-1, with TRBD1 as a possible D gene (6 bases). Germline CDR1 and CDR2: ENHRY and SYGVKD. The V gene lost 2 bases and the J gene lost 4 bases, with 9 bases spanning the gap. This CDR3 is 14 amino acids long. The DNA for the CDR3 is TGTGCCATCAGTGAGACAGGGTATTACAATGAGCAGTTCTTC. Its protein is CAISETGYYNEQFF.

This clone was detected only once. This chain joins TRBV18 and TRBJ1-4, with TRBD1 identical over 8 bases. The germline CDR1 and CDR2 sequences are KGHSH and LQKENI. The CDR3 totals 14 residues. Trimming took 5 bases from V and 3 from J; bases not matched to a gene: 2. CDR3 residues: CASSSTGANEKLFF. For the CDR3, the DNA is TGTGCCAGCTCATCGACAGGGGCTAATGAAAAACTGTTTTTT. The full variable domain, with the rest looked up from reference TRBV18 and TRBJ1-4, is NAGVMQNPRHLVRRRGQEARLRCSPMKGHSHVYWYRQLPEEGLKFMVYLQKENIIDESGMPKERFSAEFPKEGPSILRIQQVVRGDSAAYFCASSSTGANEKLFFGSGTQLSVL.

This clone came up a few times. The rearrangement joins TRBV14 to TRBJ2-7, with D perhaps matching TRBD2 (5 bases). The CDR3 sequence is 14 residues long. Trimming removed 6 bases from V and 3 bases from J, with 15 bases in between. From germline, CDR1 is SGHDN and CDR2 FVKESK. CDR3 coding DNA: TGTGCCAGCAGGCAAACGGAGGCCTTCTACGAGCAGTACTTC. Residues: CASRQTEAFYEQYF.

V and J are TRBV6-1 and TRBJ2-7; D might be TRBD1 or TRBD2, each matching 5 bases. Germline loops: CDR1 MNHNS, CDR2 SASEGT. The CDR3 spans 14 residues. V was shortened by 2 bases and J by 5 bases, with 13 bases between the two germline ends. The CDR3 nucleotides are TGTGCCAGCAGTGAAAGCTGGGGACGCAACGAGCAGTACTTC. Amino acid sequence: CASSESWGRNEQYF.

This chain connects TRBV24-1 to TRBJ2-1, with TRBD1 matching over 10 bases. The CDR3 contains 14 residues. Trimming at V came to 5 bases and at J to 9 bases, leaving 6 bases not matched to a gene. Germline V gene lookup returns CDR1 KGHDR and CDR2 SFDVKD. In nucleotides, the CDR3 is TGTGCCACCAGTGTCGGGACAGGGGCTGGTGAGCAGTTCTTC. It translates to CATSVGTGAGEQFF.

The chain recombines TRBV15 with TRBJ1-4, with 8 bases aligning to TRBD1. This CDR3 comprises 17 residues. V lost 2 bases and J lost 3; bases outside the gene matches: 8. The germline CDR1 and CDR2 sequences are LNHNV and YYDKDF (reference sequence). The CDR3 sequence is CATSRKQGAGANEKLFF. CDR3 bases: TGTGCCACCAGCAGAAAGCAGGGGGCTGGGGCTAATGAAAAACTGTTTTTT. The full variable domain, its missing parts supplied by reference TRBV15 and TRBJ1-4, is DAMVIQNPRYQVTQFGKPVTLSCSQTLNHNVMYWYQQKSSQAPKLLFHYYDKDFNNEADTPDNFQSRRPNTSFCFLDIRSPGLGDTAMYLCATSRKQGAGANEKLFFGSGTQLSVL.

The rearrangement links TRBV2 to TRBJ1-2; D is unclear. Trimming stripped 3 bases from V and 4 bases from J, with 9 bases between. The CDR3 contains 13 residues. Germline CDR1 is SNHLY and CDR2 is FYNNEI. The CDR3 loop reads CASSESGLYGYTF. The CDR3 DNA reads as TGTGCCAGCAGTGAGTCAGGCCTCTATGGCTACACCTTC.

A single count supports this clone. The rearrangement links TRBV9 to TRBJ2-1; tentatively, D is TRBD2 (6 bases). V shed 5 bases and J shed 5 bases, with 11 bases lying between them. CDR3 length: 13 residues. CDR1 is SGDLS and CDR2 is YYNGEE in the germline V gene. CDR3 in DNA: TGTGCCAGCAGAGCGGGTCGGCACAATGAGCAGTTCTTC. Amino acid sequence: CASRAGRHNEQFF.

The chain recombines TRBV7-9 with TRBJ1-1; maybe TRBD1 (5 bases). Trimming pared 1 base from V and 6 bases from J, leaving 9 bases between. Germline V lookup: CDR1 SEHNR, CDR2 FQNEAQ (reference sequence). The CDR3 length is 13 residues. The CDR3 sequence is CASSLVGAAEAFF. In DNA form, the CDR3 reads TGTGCCAGCAGCTTAGTCGGGGCGGCTGAAGCTTTCTTT.

The genes are TRBV7-8 and TRBJ1-5, with D perhaps TRBD1 (6 bases). Germline CDR1 is SGHVS and CDR2 is FQNEAQ. Between the trimmed V and J ends, which lost 1 base and 2 bases, there was a span of 18 bases. The length of the CDR3 is 18 residues. The CDR3 coding sequence is TGTGCCAGCAGCTTAGTAATGCGTGGCAGGGGAGGCAATCAGCCCCAGCATTTT. Translated: CASSLVMRGRGGNQPQHF. The entire variable domain, with the rest obtained from reference TRBV7-8 and TRBJ1-5, is as follows: GAGVSQSPRYKVAKRGQDVALRCDPISGHVSLFWYQQALGQGPEFLTYFQNEAQLDKSGLPSDRFFAERPEGSVSTLKIQRTQQEDSAVYLCASSLVMRGRGGNQPQHFGDGTRLSIL.

This clone was observed a single time. This chain uses TRBV6-5 with TRBJ2-7, with 11 bases identical to TRBD2. Germline trimming cut 6 bases from V and 1 base from J; bases unmatched to any gene: 5. The length of the CDR3 is 15 residues. Germline CDR1 is MNHEY and CDR2 is SVGAGI. For the CDR3, the DNA is TGTGCCAGCAGCACCGGGACTAGCGGATCCTACGAGCAGTACTTC. As protein: CASSTGTSGSYEQYF.